These 4 T cell receptor beta chains share one sample of origin, sequenced in a study of blood T cells in healthy people across ages. Sample-barcoded 5' priming and a J-beta primer mix drove a second PCR of roughly 6 to 12 cycles. One entry per CDR3 protein results from TCRdb running MiXCR on the 5' RACE reads. The data show about 650,000 distinct CDR3 sequences, 32% seen once. The sequencing input was blood. The receptors stem from a woman over 75 in good health.

The chain is built from TRBV5-1 and TRBJ1-1, with D possibly TRBD1 on 5 matching bases. Per germline, CDR1 SGHRS and CDR2 YFSETQ. Between the trimmed V and J ends, which lost 0 bases and 3 bases, there was a span of 12 bases. The CDR3 spans 15 residues. The CDR3 region is CASSLDGTGYTEAFF. The CDR3 DNA reads TGCGCCAGCAGCTTGGACGGGACGGGTTACACTGAAGCTTTCTTT.

There are a few counts of this clonotype. The chain uses TRBV19 and TRBJ1-5; D gene uncertain. Looked up from germline, CDR1 is LNHDA and CDR2 is SQIVND (reference sequence). The CDR3 is 16 amino acids. The V end lost 7 bases, the J end lost 6 bases, and 22 bases lay between the germline ends. The CDR3 nucleotides read TGTGCCAGTACCCTGTCCGGGGTGGGCCAGTTTCAGCCCCAGCATTTT. Protein: CASTLSGVGQFQPQHF.

This clonotype showed up many times. The chain recombines TRBV28 with TRBJ2-7; D is undetermined. This CDR3 has 14 residues. Germline CDR1 MDHEN, CDR2 SYDVKM. V lost 3 bases, J lost 2 bases, and 11 bases lay in between. CDR3 amino acids: CASSFPQLTYEQYF. The CDR3 coding sequence is TGTGCCAGCAGTTTCCCGCAGCTCACCTACGAGCAGTACTTC.

The CDR3 here is CSVVELAPLRSNEQYF. The DNA of the CDR3 is TGCAGCGTTGTTGAGCTGGCCCCCCTCCGGTCAAATGAGCAGTACTTC. The rearrangement links TRBV29-1 to TRBJ2-7; D unresolved. Per germline, CDR1 SQVTM and CDR2 ANQGSEA. The CDR3 length is 16 residues. V lost 4 bases, J lost 7 bases, and 26 bases lay in between.